This T cell receptor (beta chain) appears in the sequencing data of a study of human T cells and chemical hapten exposure. Time point indicated: pre-sensitization, week 0. The treatment here: therapeutic diphenylcyclopropenone sensitization with weekly scalp DPC. This clonotype was counted at least ten times. TCRdb analysed the RACE reads with MiXCR anew, one entry per CDR3 protein. The repertoire consists of about 120,000 distinct CDR3 sequences, with roughly 13% occurring once and the leading ten covering about 3%. The clonotype was recovered from a woman aged 18-29 years with alopecia areata. Some clones in this sample may be carry-over from other donors' samples. Sample: whole blood, taken in connection with sensitization to the hapten diphenylcyclopropenone (DPC).

CDR3 amino acids: CASSPGSNQPQHF. CDR3 bases: TGTGCCAGCTCACCGGGGAGCAATCAGCCCCAGCATTTT. The chain has TRBV18 and TRBJ1-5; D uncertain. Trimming removed 3 bases from V and 1 base from J, with 4 bases in between. There are 13 residues in the CDR3. Per germline, CDR1 KGHSH and CDR2 LQKENI.